This entry is about one T cell receptor (beta chain). Its specificity is unknown. This sample stems from a study of regulatory T cells in long-lasting Graves disease. About the study: Persistent cases took antithyroid drugs over 5 years and stayed TSH receptor antibody positive.

TCR beta libraries were built with iRepertoire HTBI primers and Arm-PCR of CDR3 regions. TCRdb re-called the multiplex PCR reads through MiXCR, storing one row per CDR3 protein. The sample holds a few hundred thousand distinct CDR3 sequences; about 25% are singletons and the top ten take approximately 25%. Time point here: persistent/refractory GD, antithyroid drugs over 5 years with positive TRAb. PBMC RNA served as the TCR library source. Collection of peripheral blood (nine milliliters) was done using EDTA tubes. Broader study findings: Patients with persistent disease shared 2,741 public clonotypes, outpacing the approximately 870 shared by new patients. Peripheral blood was the sole material, not thyroid tissue.

This clonotype originated in a female donor with Graves disease. Here the sequenced sample was peripheral blood mononuclear cells (PBMCs), taken when the disease was refractory, from a patient treated with antithyroid drugs.

The CDR3 coding sequence is TGTGCCAGTAGTGTCGGCCGGGGGAACACTGAAGCTTTCTTT. Amino acids: CASSVGRGNTEAFF. The genes are TRBV19 and TRBJ1-1; D gene ambiguous. V lost 5 bases to trimming and J lost 1 base, with 11 bases between them. The germline V gene has CDR1 LNHDA and CDR2 SQIVND (reference sequence). The CDR3 consists of 14 residues. Filled out from reference TRBV19 and TRBJ1-1, the complete variable domain reads DGGITQSPKYLFRKEGQNVTLSCEQNLNHDAMYWYRQDPGQGLRLIYYSQIVNDFQKGDIAEGYSVSREKKESFPLTVTSAQKNPTAFYLCASSVGRGNTEAFFGQGTRLTVV.